This T cell receptor beta chain stems from a study of Tregs in tolerant kidney transplant recipients. Study as a whole: Mixed chimerism was transient after nonmyeloablative marrow transplants from related graft donors.

CDR1 and CDR2 from the germline V gene are SGHRS and YFSETQ. Trimming at V came to 4 bases and at J to 6 bases, leaving 6 bases not matched to a gene. CDR3 size: 14 residues. Sequencing was performed with immunoSEQ multiplex PCR; in TCRdb, only in-frame clones are kept and a portion is missing. This table holds some 74,000 clones, 85% to 95% found once. The TCR sequence derives from a human donor who received a combined kidney and bone marrow transplant. The specimen was Tregs from blood, collected before the transplant. V is TRBV5-1 and J is TRBJ2-7, with TRBD1 matching 11 bases. For the CDR3, the DNA is TGCGCCAGCAGCAACCGGGACAGGGGGAGCGAGCAGTACTTC. Its protein product is CASSNRDRGSEQYF.